A selection of T cell receptor beta chains follows, all from one sample in a study of T cell changes during pregnancy in multiple sclerosis. Using immunoSEQ multiplex PCR, the repertoire was profiled, and TCRdb retains in-frame clones only, with some absent. This table has roughly 100,000 clones, 85% to 95% appearing once. Sequenced here: peripheral blood, sampled after pregnancy. The source is a female donor with multiple sclerosis, enrolled in a pregnancy study. Each CDR3 is given with its conserved first and last residue. Each record gives: D gene, J gene, V gene, clone size, CDR3 protein, CDR3 DNA. A D gene is named only where the DNA matches it firmly. The size of a clone is reported for some rows only, either as once, few or many, or as a class for expanded clones.

>NA|TRBJ2-7|TRBV6-6|once
CASKLGISYEQYF
TGTGCCAGCAAACTAGGGATCTCCTACGAGCAGTACTTC
>NA|TRBJ2-2|TRBV10-1|NA
CASRDTNTGELFF
TGCGCCAGCAGGGACACCAACACCGGGGAGCTGTTTTTT
>NA|TRBJ2-1|TRBV6-4|once
CASSGGSGEQFF
TGTGCCAGCAGTGGGGGTTCGGGGGAGCAGTTCTTC
>NA|TRBJ1-1|TRBV19|NA
CASSIDLAATEAFF
TGTGCCAGTAGTATAGATTTAGCGGCAACTGAAGCTTTCTTT
>TRBD2|TRBJ2-3|TRBV9|NA
CASSPAAGGTTDTQYF
TGTGCCAGCAGCCCAGCGGCGGGGGGGACCACAGATACGCAGTATTTT
>NA|TRBJ2-2|TRBV7-9|NA
CASSPYQFPTGELFF
TGTGCCAGCAGCCCTTACCAGTTCCCCACCGGGGAGCTGTTTTTT
>NA|TRBJ2-7|TRBV20-1|NA
CSANREDEQYF
TGCAGTGCTAACAGGGAAGACGAGCAGTACTTC
>NA|TRBJ2-2|TRBV9|NA
CASSVAKGGANTGELFF
TGTGCCAGCAGCGTAGCTAAAGGGGGGGCAAACACCGGGGAGCTGTTTTTT
>TRBD2|TRBJ2-1|TRBV6-4|NA
CASSGSGRAGEQFF
TGTGCCAGCAGCGGTAGCGGGAGGGCCGGAGAGCAGTTCTTC
>NA|TRBJ2-2|TRBV10-3|NA
CAIRDSRDTGELFF
TGTGCCATCAGGGATTCCAGGGACACCGGGGAGCTGTTTTTT
>NA|TRBJ1-4|TRBV5-1|NA
CASSSSGNEKLFF
TGCGCCAGCAGCTCCAGTGGTAATGAAAAACTGTTTTTT
>NA|TRBJ2-2|TRBV6-5|NA
CASSYFSRAAGELFF
TGTGCCAGCAGTTACTTCTCCAGGGCAGCCGGGGAGCTGTTTTTT
>TRBD2|TRBJ2-3|TRBV7-7|once
CASSLLAGGLTDTQYF
TGTGCCAGCAGCTTATTAGCGGGGGGCCTTACAGATACGCAGTATTTT
>TRBD1|TRBJ2-1|TRBV27|NA
CASSLGTGVRYEQFF
TGTGCCAGCAGTTTAGGGACAGGGGTTCGGTATGAGCAGTTCTTC
>TRBD2|TRBJ2-1|TRBV6-1|NA
CASSELAGGVLFFNEQFF
TGTGCCAGCAGTGAACTAGCGGGGGGTGTTCTTTTTTTCAATGAGCAGTTCTTC
>TRBD1|TRBJ1-5|TRBV7-8|once
CASSLQGAGNQPQHF
TGTGCCAGCAGTTTACAGGGGGCCGGGAATCAGCCCCAGCATTTT
>NA|TRBJ1-1|TRBV5-1|NA
CASSLDEGRDTEAFF
TGCGCCAGCAGCTTGGATGAGGGGAGGGACACTGAAGCTTTCTTT
>NA|TRBJ2-1|TRBV5-1|NA
CASSLVLASVNEQFF
TGCGCCAGCAGCTTGGTACTAGCATCTGTCAATGAGCAGTTCTTC
>TRBD2|TRBJ2-2|TRBV7-3|NA
CASSLTSGNTGELFF
TGTGCCAGCAGCTTGACTAGCGGGAACACCGGGGAGCTGTTTTTT
>TRBD1|TRBJ1-1|TRBV10-1|NA
CASSRQGSGTEAFF
TGCGCCAGCAGCCGACAGGGATCGGGCACTGAAGCTTTCTTT
>NA|TRBJ1-1|TRBV7-9|NA
CASTMPPGYTEAFF
TGTGCCAGCACCATGCCCCCAGGGTACACTGAAGCTTTCTTT
>NA|TRBJ2-7|TRBV7-8|NA
CASSLIARRETARPTYEQYF
TGTGCCAGCAGCTTAATCGCCCGACGGGAGACAGCGAGACCTACCTACGAGCAGTACTTC
>NA|TRBJ1-2|TRBV29-1|NA
CSVDLAPGNYGYTF
TGCAGCGTTGACCTCGCCCCGGGGAACTATGGCTACACCTTC
>TRBD1|TRBJ2-7|TRBV29-1|NA
CSVEPTGGGSYEQYF
TGCAGCGTTGAACCGACAGGGGGAGGTTCCTACGAGCAGTACTTC
>NA|TRBJ2-6|TRBV28|NA
CASSLRTAGANVLTF
TGTGCCAGCAGTTTGAGAACGGCTGGGGCCAACGTCCTGACTTTC
>TRBD1|TRBJ1-1|TRBV10-2|NA
CASSITGGGTEAFF
TGCGCCAGCAGTATCACAGGGGGCGGCACTGAAGCTTTCTTT
>TRBD1|TRBJ2-3|TRBV10-3|NA
CAIGTAVGTDTQYF
TGTGCCATCGGGACAGCCGTGGGCACAGATACGCAGTATTTT
>TRBD1|TRBJ1-5|TRBV6-1|few
CASSEGTGGQPQHF
TGTGCCAGCAGTGAAGGGACAGGGGGTCAGCCCCAGCATTTT
>NA|TRBJ1-4|TRBV5-1|NA
CASRHPGREKLFF
TGCGCCAGCAGGCACCCTGGGAGGGAAAAACTGTTTTTT
>TRBD1|TRBJ2-1|TRBV7-3|NA
CASSRTPGQGYNEQFF
TGTGCCAGCAGCCGTACCCCGGGACAGGGTTACAATGAGCAGTTCTTC
>TRBD2|TRBJ2-7|TRBV27|NA
CASSPIAGGTPYEQYF
TGTGCCAGCAGTCCCATAGCGGGAGGGACCCCCTACGAGCAGTACTTC
>TRBD2|TRBJ2-3|TRBV30|NA
CAWSLERGPITDTQYF
TGTGCCTGGAGCCTAGAGCGGGGGCCGATCACAGATACGCAGTATTTT
>NA|TRBJ2-5|TRBV7-8|NA
CASISQGSQETQYF
TGTGCCAGCATATCGCAGGGGAGCCAAGAGACCCAGTACTTC
>NA|TRBJ2-3|TRBV9|NA
CASSPWGGTDTQYF
TGTGCCAGCAGCCCTTGGGGGGGCACAGATACGCAGTATTTT
>TRBD1|TRBJ2-7|TRBV28|NA
CASSPQTGIYEQYF
TGTGCCAGCAGTCCGCAGACAGGGATCTACGAGCAGTACTTC
>TRBD2|TRBJ2-2|TRBV7-8|NA
CASSSQSSGRILGELFF
TGTGCCAGCAGCTCTCAATCCAGCGGGAGAATCCTCGGGGAGCTGTTTTTT
>TRBD1|TRBJ1-2|TRBV25-1|NA
CASQTGTGNGYTF
TGTGCCAGCCAAACCGGGACAGGGAATGGCTACACCTTC
>NA|TRBJ1-2|TRBV6-5|NA
CASSFRWSRDYGYTF
TGTGCCAGCAGTTTCAGGTGGAGCAGGGACTACGGCTACACCTTC
>NA|TRBJ1-1|TRBV7-9|NA
CASSPTKRSGTEAFF
TGTGCCAGCAGCCCTACCAAGAGGTCGGGCACTGAAGCTTTCTTT
>NA|TRBJ2-1|TRBV7-9|NA
CASSFYREYNEQFF
TGTGCCAGCAGCTTTTACAGGGAGTACAATGAGCAGTTCTTC
>TRBD1|TRBJ2-7|TRBV10-3|NA
CAISEFDLGQGINEQYF
TGTGCCATCAGTGAGTTCGATCTGGGACAGGGGATCAACGAGCAGTACTTC
>NA|TRBJ2-1|TRBV2|NA
CASSVRGGRNEQFF
TGTGCCAGCAGTGTGCGCGGGGGCCGAAATGAGCAGTTCTTC
>TRBD2|TRBJ2-3|TRBV5-1|NA
CASSLGAGGSTDTQYF
TGCGCCAGCAGCTTGGGTGCGGGGGGTAGCACAGATACGCAGTATTTT
>NA|TRBJ1-5|TRBV7-8|few
CASSLDGIQPQHF
TGTGCCAGCAGCTTAGACGGTATCCAGCCCCAGCATTTT
>NA|TRBJ1-1|TRBV5-1|NA
CASSLETGLNTEAFF
TGCGCCAGCAGCTTGGAAACAGGCCTGAACACTGAAGCTTTCTTT
>NA|TRBJ2-7|TRBV5-1|NA
CASSLEGGGLDEQYF
TGCGCCAGCAGCTTGGAGGGGGGGGGCCTCGACGAGCAGTACTTC
>TRBD2|TRBJ2-5|TRBV2|NA
CASMWSSGRETQYF
TGTGCCAGCATGTGGTCTAGCGGGAGGGAGACCCAGTACTTC
>TRBD2|TRBJ2-7|TRBV7-6|NA
CASSASDRTSGRASEQYF
TGTGCCAGCAGCGCCAGCGATAGGACTAGCGGGAGGGCCAGCGAGCAGTACTTC
>NA|TRBJ1-1|TRBV2|NA
CASSEAGQGGTEAFF
TGTGCCAGCAGTGAAGCGGGGCAGGGCGGCACTGAAGCTTTCTTT
>TRBD1|TRBJ2-2|TRBV6-1|NA
CASTIDRVGTGELFF
TGTGCCAGCACCATCGACAGGGTAGGAACCGGGGAGCTGTTTTTT
>NA|TRBJ1-1|TRBV5-5|NA
CASSVDSHTEAFF
TGTGCCAGCAGCGTCGACAGCCACACTGAAGCTTTCTTT
>TRBD2|TRBJ2-3|TRBV27|NA
CASSLLVGRGVDTDTQYF
TGTGCCAGCAGTTTACTTGTCGGGAGGGGTGTCGACACAGATACGCAGTATTTT
>NA|TRBJ2-2|TRBV9|NA
CASSVGSRGELFF
TGTGCCAGCAGCGTGGGGAGTAGGGGGGAGCTGTTTTTT
>NA|TRBJ1-6|TRBV4-3|NA
CASSQDRRGTISPLHF
TGCGCCAGCAGCCAAGATAGACGAGGCACAATCTCACCCCTCCACTTT
>NA|TRBJ1-6|TRBV9|once
CASSRSAVSSYNSPLHF
TGTGCCAGCAGCCGTTCTGCCGTGAGCTCCTATAATTCACCCCTCCACTTT
>NA|TRBJ2-7|TRBV10-3|NA
CAISESGGYSYEQYF
TGTGCCATCAGTGAGTCAGGGGGATACTCCTACGAGCAGTACTTC
>TRBD1|TRBJ1-3|TRBV7-9|NA
CASSRGRGMSGNTIYF
TGTGCCAGCAGCCGCGGCAGGGGGATGAGTGGAAACACCATATATTTT
>NA|TRBJ1-4|TRBV7-8|NA
CASSLRRDTNEKLFF
TGTGCCAGCAGCTTAAGGCGGGACACTAATGAAAAACTGTTTTTT
>TRBD2|TRBJ2-5|TRBV27|NA
CASSLQSGRGQTQYF
TGTGCCAGCAGTCTCCAAAGCGGGAGGGGGCAGACCCAGTACTTC